Sequencing of this T cell receptor (beta chain) was carried out in a study of shared T cell receptors in the human thymus. Repertoires were generated with immunoSEQ multiplex PCR, while TCRdb's copy carries only in-frame clones and drops some. The table includes some 660,000 clones, about 87% detected once. Looked up from germline, CDR1 is MNHEY and CDR2 is SMNVEV (reference sequence). The CDR3 runs to 12 residues. V was pared by 5 bases and J by 1 base, with 5 bases between. This clone has only one observation. Separately, the same data were catalogued under a study of human thymus T cells.

Sequenced input: thymocytes. This chain connects TRBV27 to TRBJ1-1; D remains ambiguous. This TCR derives from a boy under two years old with a congenital heart defect. The CDR3 loop is CASSDKNTEAFF. Here the CDR3 DNA reads TGTGCCAGCAGTGACAAGAACACTGAAGCTTTCTTT.